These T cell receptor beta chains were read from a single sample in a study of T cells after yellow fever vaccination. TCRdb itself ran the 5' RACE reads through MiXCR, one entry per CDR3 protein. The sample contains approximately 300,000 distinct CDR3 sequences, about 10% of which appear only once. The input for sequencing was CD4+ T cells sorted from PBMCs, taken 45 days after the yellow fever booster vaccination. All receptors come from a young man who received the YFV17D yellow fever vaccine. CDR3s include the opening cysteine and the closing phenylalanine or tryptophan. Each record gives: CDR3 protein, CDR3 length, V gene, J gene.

cdr3_aa: CASSGAASGTYEQYF; cdr3_length: 15; v_call: TRBV6-5; j_call: TRBJ2-7
cdr3_aa: CASSTAPDPQGTSSNQPQHF; cdr3_length: 20; v_call: TRBV7-8; j_call: TRBJ1-5
cdr3_aa: CASSLGMSAVGTQYF; cdr3_length: 15; v_call: TRBV7-8; j_call: TRBJ2-5
cdr3_aa: CASSLSGKGSEQYF; cdr3_length: 14; v_call: TRBV12-3/TRBV12-4; j_call: TRBJ2-7
cdr3_aa: CASTGPPGELFF; cdr3_length: 12; v_call: TRBV18; j_call: TRBJ2-2
cdr3_aa: CASSLGGTSRVVQFF; cdr3_length: 15; v_call: TRBV5-1; j_call: TRBJ2-1
cdr3_aa: CASSLGPQETQYF; cdr3_length: 13; v_call: TRBV12-3/TRBV12-4; j_call: TRBJ2-5
cdr3_aa: CAISRDPNEKLFF; cdr3_length: 13; v_call: TRBV10-3; j_call: TRBJ1-4
cdr3_aa: CASTITGETQYF; cdr3_length: 12; v_call: TRBV2; j_call: TRBJ2-5
cdr3_aa: CASSWAGRNQPQHF; cdr3_length: 14; v_call: TRBV25-1; j_call: TRBJ1-5